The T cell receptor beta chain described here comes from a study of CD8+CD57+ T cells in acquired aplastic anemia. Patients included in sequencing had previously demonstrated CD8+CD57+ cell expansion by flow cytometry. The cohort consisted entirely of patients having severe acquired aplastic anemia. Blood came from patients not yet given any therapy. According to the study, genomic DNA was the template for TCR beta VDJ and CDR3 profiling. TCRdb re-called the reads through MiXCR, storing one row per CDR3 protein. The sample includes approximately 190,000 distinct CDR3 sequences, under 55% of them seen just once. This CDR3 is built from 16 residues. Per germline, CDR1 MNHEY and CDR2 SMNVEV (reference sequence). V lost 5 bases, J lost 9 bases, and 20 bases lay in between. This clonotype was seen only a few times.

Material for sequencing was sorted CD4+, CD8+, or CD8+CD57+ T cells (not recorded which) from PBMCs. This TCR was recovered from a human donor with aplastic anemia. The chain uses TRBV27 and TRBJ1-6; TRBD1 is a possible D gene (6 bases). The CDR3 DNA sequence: TGTGCCAGCAGTCTGAGGACGGGGGCGAGTATTTCACCCCTCCACTTT. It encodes CASSLRTGASISPLHF.